Listed below are T cell receptor beta chains from one sample, sequenced in a study of Ad26.COV2.S vaccination and SARS-CoV-2 variants. This table comes from immunoSEQ multiplex PCR, and its TCRdb copy is limited to in-frame clones, with some not included. The sample yields 320,000 or so clones, almost 90% seen once. The sequenced sample was peripheral blood, obtained in a trial of Ad26.COV2.S vaccine versus placebo. These receptors all stem from a person aged 18-65 years who received the Ad26.COV2.S COVID-19 vaccine or a placebo. Each CDR3 is given with its conserved first and last residue. D genes are given only for firm matches. Clone size is stated in some rows and not others, as once, few, many or a class when expanded.

d_gene	v_gene	j_gene	abundance	CDR3aa	CDR3nt
.	TRBV27	TRBJ1-5	.	CASSAQGFGNQPQHF	TGTGCCAGCAGTGCTCAGGGGTTTGGAAATCAGCCCCAGCATTTT
.	TRBV27	TRBJ1-2	once	CATSPGGRSYTF	TGTGCCACCTCACCCGGGGGCCGGTCCTACACCTTC
.	TRBV10-3	TRBJ1-1	.	CAIPCMDTFIEAFF	TGTGCCATCCCGTGTATGGACACCTTCATTGAAGCTTTCTTT
.	TRBV27	TRBJ2-7	.	CASSTRSGPYEQYF	TGTGCCAGCAGCACACGCTCTGGGCCCTACGAGCAGTACTTC
TRBD1	TRBV2	TRBJ1-2	.	CAGGQGNYGYTF	TGTGCCGGGGGACAGGGGAACTATGGCTACACCTTC
.	TRBV6-5	TRBJ1-2	.	CASSQTGNYGYTF	TGTGCCAGCAGTCAAACAGGGAACTATGGCTACACCTTC
.	TRBV7-9	TRBJ1-1	.	CASSLSEGPEAFF	TGTGCCAGCAGCTTGTCCGAGGGTCCTGAAGCTTTCTTT
TRBD1	TRBV4-3	TRBJ1-2	.	CASSQELDREVLEGYTF	TGCGCCAGCAGCCAAGAGTTGGACAGGGAAGTTTTGGAAGGCTACACCTTC
TRBD1	TRBV10-3	TRBJ1-5	.	CAIAGGGQPQHF	TGTGCCATCGCAGGGGGCGGACAGCCCCAGCATTTT
.	TRBV18	TRBJ1-2	.	CASSSGTDGYTF	TGTGCCAGCTCATCCGGGACGGATGGCTACACCTTC
.	TRBV12-5	TRBJ2-7	.	CASGFLYEQYF	TGTGCTAGTGGTTTCCTCTACGAGCAGTACTTC
.	TRBV15	TRBJ2-7	.	CATSRDISSYEQYF	TGTGCCACCAGCAGAGACATCTCCTCCTACGAGCAGTACTTC
.	TRBV28	TRBJ1-5	.	CASRQIGNQPQHF	TGTGCTTCGAGGCAGATTGGCAATCAGCCCCAGCATTTT
.	TRBV10-3	TRBJ2-5	once	CAISESWSTQYF	TGTGCCATCAGTGAGTCCTGGTCAACCCAGTACTTC
TRBD2	TRBV7-9	TRBJ2-1	.	CASHVAGPRIYDEQFF	TGTGCCAGTCACGTAGCGGGCCCTCGGATCTATGATGAGCAGTTCTTC
.	TRBV20-1	TRBJ1-1	.	CSASTGTMNTEAFF	TGCAGTGCTAGTACAGGGACCATGAACACTGAAGCTTTCTTT
.	TRBV7-2	TRBJ1-3	once	CASSLAETAGNTIYF	TGTGCCAGCAGCTTAGCGGAGACGGCCGGAAACACCATATATTTT
.	TRBV4-3	TRBJ1-3	.	CASSLSRATGNTIYF	TGCGCCAGCAGCTTGAGCAGGGCTACTGGAAACACCATATATTTT
.	TRBV12-3/TRBV12-4	TRBJ1-1	.	CASTKNANTEAFF	TGTGCCAGCACCAAGAACGCGAACACTGAAGCTTTCTTT
.	TRBV4-1	TRBJ2-2	.	CASSGRVGYTGELFF	TGCGCCAGCAGCGGTCGAGTGGGGTACACCGGGGAGCTGTTTTTT
TRBD1	TRBV4-3	TRBJ1-2	.	CASSQDYTQGVYGYTF	TGCGCCAGCAGCCAAGATTACACACAGGGGGTCTATGGCTACACCTTC
.	TRBV29-1	TRBJ2-1	.	CSVEGWVSSPYNEQFF	TGCAGCGTTGAAGGGTGGGTCTCTAGTCCCTACAATGAGCAGTTCTTC
.	TRBV2	TRBJ1-4	.	CASSAEGLGEKLFF	TGTGCCAGCAGTGCGGAGGGTTTAGGTGAAAAACTGTTTTTT